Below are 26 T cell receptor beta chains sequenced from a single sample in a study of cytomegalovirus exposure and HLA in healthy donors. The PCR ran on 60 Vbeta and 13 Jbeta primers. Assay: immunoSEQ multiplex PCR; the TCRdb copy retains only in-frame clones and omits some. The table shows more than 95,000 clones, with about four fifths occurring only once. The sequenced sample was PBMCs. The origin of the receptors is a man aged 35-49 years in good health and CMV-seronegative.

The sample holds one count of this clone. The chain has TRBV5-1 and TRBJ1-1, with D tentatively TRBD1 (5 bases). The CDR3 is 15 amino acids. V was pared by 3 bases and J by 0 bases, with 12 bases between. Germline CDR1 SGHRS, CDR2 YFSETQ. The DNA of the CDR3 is TGCGCCAGCAGCTACCTCGGGGGATTGAACACTGAAGCTTTCTTT. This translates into CASSYLGGLNTEAFF.

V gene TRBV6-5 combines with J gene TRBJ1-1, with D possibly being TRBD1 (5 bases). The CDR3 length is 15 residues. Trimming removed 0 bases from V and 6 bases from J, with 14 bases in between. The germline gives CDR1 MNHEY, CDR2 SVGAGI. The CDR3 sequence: CASSYSTGMKSEAFF. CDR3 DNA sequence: TGTGCCAGCAGTTACTCAACAGGCATGAAATCTGAAGCTTTCTTT.

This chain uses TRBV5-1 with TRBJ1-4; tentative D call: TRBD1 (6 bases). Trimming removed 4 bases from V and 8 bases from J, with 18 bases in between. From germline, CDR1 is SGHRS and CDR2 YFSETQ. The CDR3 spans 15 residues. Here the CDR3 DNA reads TGCGCCAGCAGCCCTGGGGACACCACTTCAGAAAAACTGTTTTTT. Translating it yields CASSPGDTTSEKLFF.

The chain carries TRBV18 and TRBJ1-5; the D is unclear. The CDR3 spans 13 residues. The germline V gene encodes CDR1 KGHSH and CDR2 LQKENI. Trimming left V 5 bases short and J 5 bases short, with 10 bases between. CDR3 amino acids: CASSMESYQPQHF. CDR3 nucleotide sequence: TGTGCCAGCTCAATGGAGTCTTATCAGCCCCAGCATTTT.

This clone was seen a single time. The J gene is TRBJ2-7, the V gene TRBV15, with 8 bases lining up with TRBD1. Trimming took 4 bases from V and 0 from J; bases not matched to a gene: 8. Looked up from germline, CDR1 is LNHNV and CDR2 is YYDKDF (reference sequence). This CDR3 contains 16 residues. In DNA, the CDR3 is TGTGCCACCAGCACGGCTTGGGGGACAGGCTCCTACGAGCAGTACTTC. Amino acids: CATSTAWGTGSYEQYF.

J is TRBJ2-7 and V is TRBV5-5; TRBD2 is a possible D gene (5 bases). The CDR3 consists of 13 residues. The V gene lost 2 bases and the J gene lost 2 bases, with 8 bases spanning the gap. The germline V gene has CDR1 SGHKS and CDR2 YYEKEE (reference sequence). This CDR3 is CASSLEGTYEQYF. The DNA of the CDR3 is TGTGCCAGCAGCTTAGAGGGAACCTACGAGCAGTACTTC.

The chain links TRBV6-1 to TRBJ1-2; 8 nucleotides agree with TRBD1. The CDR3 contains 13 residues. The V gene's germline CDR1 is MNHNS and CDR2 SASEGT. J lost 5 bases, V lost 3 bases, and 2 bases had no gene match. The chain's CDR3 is CASSDTGGYGYTF. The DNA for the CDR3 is TGTGCCAGCAGTGATACAGGGGGGTATGGCTACACCTTC.

In DNA form, the CDR3 reads TGTGCCAGCGATGACCGGGACAGGGGGCGAGGCTACACCTTC. As protein: CASDDRDRGRGYTF. The chain has TRBV7-9 and TRBJ1-2; 12 bases agree with TRBD1. This CDR3 is 14 amino acids long. Germline CDR1 is SEHNR and CDR2 is FQNEAQ (reference sequence). V gave up 8 bases and J gave up 8 bases; unmatched junction bases: 9. The complete variable domain, with remaining parts taken from reference TRBV7-9 and TRBJ1-2, reads DTGVSQNPRHKITKRGQNVTFRCDPISEHNRLYWYRQTLGQGPEFLTYFQNEAQLEKSRLLSDRFSAERPKGSFSTLEIQRTEQGDSAMYLCASDDRDRGRGYTFGSGTRLTVV.

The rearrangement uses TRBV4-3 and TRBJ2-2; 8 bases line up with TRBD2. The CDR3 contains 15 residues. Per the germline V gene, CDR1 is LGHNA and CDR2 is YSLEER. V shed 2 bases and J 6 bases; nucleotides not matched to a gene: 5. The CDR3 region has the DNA TGCGCCAGCAGCCAAAACGGGAGGGCCTCCGGGGAGCTGTTTTTT. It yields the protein CASSQNGRASGELFF.

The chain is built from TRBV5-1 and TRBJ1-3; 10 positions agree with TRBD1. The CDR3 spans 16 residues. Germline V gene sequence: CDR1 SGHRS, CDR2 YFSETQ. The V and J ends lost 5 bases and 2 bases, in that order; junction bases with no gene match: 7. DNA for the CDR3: TGCGCCAGCAGTGAGAGGGGGACAGGGGCTGGAAACACCATATATTTT. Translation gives CASSERGTGAGNTIYF. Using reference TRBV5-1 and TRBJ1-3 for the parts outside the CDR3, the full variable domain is KAGVTQTPRYLIKTRGQQVTLSCSPISGHRSVSWYQQTPGQGLQFLFEYFSETQRNKGNFPGRFSGRQFSNSRSEMNVSTLELGDSALYLCASSERGTGAGNTIYFGEGSWLTVV.

The CDR3 coding sequence is TGTGCCAGCAGCGACGGGAGCACAGATACGCAGTATTTT. Encoded protein: CASSDGSTDTQYF. V usage is TRBV9 and J usage is TRBJ2-3; D remains unclear. This CDR3 contains 13 residues. The germline gives CDR1 SGDLS, CDR2 YYNGEE. With 3 bases removed from V and 0 bases from J, the gap between germline ends came to 5 bases. Using reference TRBV9 and TRBJ2-3 for the parts outside the CDR3, the full variable domain is DSGVTQTPKHLITATGQRVTLRCSPRSGDLSVYWYQQSLDQGLQFLIQYYNGEERAKGNILERFSAQQFPDLHSELNLSSLELGDSALYFCASSDGSTDTQYFGPGTRLTVL.

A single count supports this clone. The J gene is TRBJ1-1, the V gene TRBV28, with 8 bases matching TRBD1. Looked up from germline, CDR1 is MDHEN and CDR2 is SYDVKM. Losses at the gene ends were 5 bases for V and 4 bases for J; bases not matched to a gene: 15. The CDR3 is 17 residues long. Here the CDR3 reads CASSPRTGLAPFTEAFF. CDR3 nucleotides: TGTGCCAGCAGTCCCAGGACAGGGTTGGCACCTTTCACTGAAGCTTTCTTT.

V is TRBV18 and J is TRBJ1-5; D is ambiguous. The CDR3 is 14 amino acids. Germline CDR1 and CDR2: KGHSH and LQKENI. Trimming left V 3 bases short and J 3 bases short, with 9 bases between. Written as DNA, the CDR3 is TGTGCCAGCTCACCCCACAGATCCAATCAGCCCCAGCATTTT. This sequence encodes CASSPHRSNQPQHF.

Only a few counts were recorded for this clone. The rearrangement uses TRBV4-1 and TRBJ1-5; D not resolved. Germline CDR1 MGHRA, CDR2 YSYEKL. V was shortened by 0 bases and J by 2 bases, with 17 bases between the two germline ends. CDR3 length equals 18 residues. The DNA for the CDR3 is TGCGCCAGCAGCCAAGAGGGAGCCACTCCACTGGGCAATCAGCCCCAGCATTTT. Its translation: CASSQEGATPLGNQPQHF.

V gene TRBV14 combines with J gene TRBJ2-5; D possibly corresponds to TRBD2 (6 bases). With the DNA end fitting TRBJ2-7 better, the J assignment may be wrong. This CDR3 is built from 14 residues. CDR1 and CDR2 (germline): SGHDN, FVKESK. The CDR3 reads CASSLQGSGDEQYF. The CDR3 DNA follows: TGTGCCAGCAGCCTCCAGGGTTCGGGGGACGAGCAGTACTTC.

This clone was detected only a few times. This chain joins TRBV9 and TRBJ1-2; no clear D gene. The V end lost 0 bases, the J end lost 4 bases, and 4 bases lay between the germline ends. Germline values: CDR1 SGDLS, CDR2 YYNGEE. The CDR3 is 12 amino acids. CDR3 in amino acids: CASSVDSYGYTF. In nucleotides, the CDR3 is TGTGCCAGCAGCGTAGACAGCTATGGCTACACCTTC.

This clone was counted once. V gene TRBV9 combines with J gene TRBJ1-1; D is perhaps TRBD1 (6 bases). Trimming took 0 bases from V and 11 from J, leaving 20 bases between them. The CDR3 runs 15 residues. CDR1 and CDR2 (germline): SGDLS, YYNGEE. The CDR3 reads CASSVDAVPTGSAFF. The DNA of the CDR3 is TGTGCCAGCAGCGTAGACGCGGTTCCCACAGGGTCGGCTTTCTTT.

The CDR3 coding sequence is TGTGCCAGCAGCCCCCTGGGAGAAATGAACACTGAAGCTTTCTTT. This sequence encodes CASSPLGEMNTEAFF. The rearrangement uses TRBV7-2 and TRBJ1-1; D ambiguous. The CDR3 is 15 amino acids. Germline assignment: CDR1 SGHTA and CDR2 FQGNSA. The V end was cut by 5 bases, the J end by 0 bases, with 13 bases between.

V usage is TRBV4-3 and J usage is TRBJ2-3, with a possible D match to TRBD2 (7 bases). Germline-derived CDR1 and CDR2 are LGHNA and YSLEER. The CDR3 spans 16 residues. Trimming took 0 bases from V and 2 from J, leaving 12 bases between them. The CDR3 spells CASSQEAGHPTDTQYF. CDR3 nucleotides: TGCGCCAGCAGCCAAGAAGCGGGACACCCCACAGATACGCAGTATTTT.

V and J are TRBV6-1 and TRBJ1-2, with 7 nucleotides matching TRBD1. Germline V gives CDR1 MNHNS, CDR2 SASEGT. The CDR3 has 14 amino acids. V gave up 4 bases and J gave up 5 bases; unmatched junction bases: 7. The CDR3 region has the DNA TGTGCCAGCAGTGCACAGGGGTTCTGGTATGGCTACACCTTC. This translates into CASSAQGFWYGYTF.

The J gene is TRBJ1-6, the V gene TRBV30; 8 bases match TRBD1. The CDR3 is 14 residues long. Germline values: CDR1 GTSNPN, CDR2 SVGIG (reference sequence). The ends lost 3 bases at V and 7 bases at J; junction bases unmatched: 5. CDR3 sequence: CAWSIGQGNSPLHF. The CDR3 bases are TGTGCCTGGAGCATCGGACAGGGAAATTCACCCCTCCACTTT.

CDR3 region: CASSKQSSVLGGYTF. DNA of the CDR3: TGTGCCAGCAGCAAACAAAGTAGTGTATTGGGCGGCTACACCTTC. The V gene is TRBV14, the J gene TRBJ1-2, with unresolved D. Trimming left V 5 bases short and J 8 bases short, with 21 bases between. The V gene's germline CDR1 is SGHDN and CDR2 FVKESK. The CDR3 loop spans 15 amino acids.

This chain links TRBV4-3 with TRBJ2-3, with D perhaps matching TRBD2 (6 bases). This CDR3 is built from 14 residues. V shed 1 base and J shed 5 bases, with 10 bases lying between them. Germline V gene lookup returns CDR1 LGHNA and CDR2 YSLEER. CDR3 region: CASSQARGGDTQYF. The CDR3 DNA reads TGCGCCAGCAGCCAAGCCCGGGGAGGAGATACGCAGTATTTT.

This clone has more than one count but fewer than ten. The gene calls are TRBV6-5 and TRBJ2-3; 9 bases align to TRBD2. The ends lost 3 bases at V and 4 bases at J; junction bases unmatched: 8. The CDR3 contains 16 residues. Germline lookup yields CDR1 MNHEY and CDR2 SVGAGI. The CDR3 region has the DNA TGTGCCAGCAGTTATTTTAGCGGGGGAGGTTCAGATACGCAGTATTTT. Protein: CASSYFSGGGSDTQYF.

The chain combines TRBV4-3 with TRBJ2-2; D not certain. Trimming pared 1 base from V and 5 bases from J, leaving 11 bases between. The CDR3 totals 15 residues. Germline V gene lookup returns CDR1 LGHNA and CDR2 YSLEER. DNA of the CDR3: TGCGCCAGCAGCCAAGGTGTCACATCAACCGGGGAGCTGTTTTTT. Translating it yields CASSQGVTSTGELFF.

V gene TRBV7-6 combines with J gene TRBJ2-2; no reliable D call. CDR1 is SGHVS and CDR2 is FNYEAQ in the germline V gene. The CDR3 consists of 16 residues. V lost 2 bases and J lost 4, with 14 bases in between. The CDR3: CASSLSVVSLTGELFF. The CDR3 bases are TGTGCCAGCAGCTTATCGGTAGTTAGCCTCACCGGGGAGCTGTTTTTT.